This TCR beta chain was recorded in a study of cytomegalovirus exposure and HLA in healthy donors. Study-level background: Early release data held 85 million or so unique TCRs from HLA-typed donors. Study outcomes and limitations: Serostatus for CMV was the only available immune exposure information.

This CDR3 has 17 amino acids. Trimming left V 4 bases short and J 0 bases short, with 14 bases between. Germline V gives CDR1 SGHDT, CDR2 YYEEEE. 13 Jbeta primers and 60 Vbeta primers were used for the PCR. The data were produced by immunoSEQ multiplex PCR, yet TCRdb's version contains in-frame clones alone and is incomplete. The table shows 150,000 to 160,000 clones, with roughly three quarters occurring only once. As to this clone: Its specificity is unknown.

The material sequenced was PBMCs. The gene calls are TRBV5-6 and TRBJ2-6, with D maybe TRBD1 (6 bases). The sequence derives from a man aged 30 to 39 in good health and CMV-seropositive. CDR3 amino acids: CASSPRTVSSGANVLTF. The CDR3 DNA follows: TGTGCCAGCAGCCCACGGACAGTTAGCTCTGGGGCCAACGTCCTGACTTTC.